This paragraph reports one T cell receptor beta chain. 13 Jbeta primers and 60 Vbeta primers were used for the PCR. In the original processing: Some 11 million of the approximately 80 million unique TCR beta chains counted in a later analysis were shared. Repertoires were generated with immunoSEQ multiplex PCR, while TCRdb's copy carries only in-frame clones and drops some. That table supplies the V and J calls and clone size; D and trimming were determined from the DNA. The table has over 85,000 clones, around 80% seen once; the top ten hold under 0.75%. This sample is part of a study of cytomegalovirus exposure and HLA in healthy donors. The V and J ends lost 0 bases and 5 bases respectively, with 16 bases between them. There are 16 residues in the CDR3. CDR1 is SGHAT, CDR2 FQNNGV, per germline.

The gene calls are TRBV11-2 and TRBJ2-5, with D maybe TRBD2 (6 bases). Sequenced: PBMCs. The receptor was derived from a man younger than 45 in good health and CMV-seronegative. The CDR3 is CASSLEFGGTFETQYF. CDR3 bases: TGTGCCAGCAGCTTAGAGTTCGGAGGGACGTTTGAGACCCAGTACTTC.